This T cell receptor (beta chain) was recorded in a study of HIV-infected children after antiretroviral therapy interruption. Study-level information: Children were on planned treatment interruption or continuous treatment. Continuous-treatment children had median age roughly 8 years, interruption more than 9 years. Interruption-arm samples span weeks 0, 12, interruption end (24 or 48), and about 3 years post-study.

As for treatment: PENTA 11 planned treatment interruption arm or continuous ART arm. At least 24 weeks of at least three-drug ART, in children 2 to 15 years. Unique molecular identifiers were included in an RNA-based 3' RACE TCR library. TCRdb recomputed calls from the 3' RACE reads with MiXCR, one row per CDR3 protein. The sample holds 70,000 to 90,000 distinct CDR3 sequences, less than 7% seen once. Germline V lookup: CDR1 SGHRS, CDR2 YFSETQ. With 2 bases removed from V and 3 bases from J, the gap between germline ends came to 9 bases. The length of the CDR3 is 14 residues. This TCR was sampled from a pool of human donors with HIV. The rearrangement joins TRBV5-1 to TRBJ1-5; D possibly corresponds to TRBD1 (5 bases). The sample consisted of CD45RA+ CD4+ T cells from PBMCs, pooled from several time points, taken from a donor given antiretroviral therapy, either interrupted or continuous. Subset in this sample: naive CD4+ CD45RA+ CD45RO- T cells. As DNA, the CDR3 is TGCGCCAGCAGCTTAGGGGACCTCAATCAGCCCCAGCATTTT. This encodes CASSLGDLNQPQHF.